This T cell receptor (beta chain) is drawn from a study of CD4 T cells in relation to SARS-CoV-2 and coronaviruses. Overall study context: Convalescent patients had median age 38.5 years, range 21 to 72. General study findings and limits: Culture-expanded clones reflect memory recall rather than primary priming during culture. This crossreactivity analysis covered spike protein alone, no other viral proteins.

With respect to this clone: Its antigen is as yet unknown.

The germline V gene has CDR1 DFQATT and CDR2 SNEGSKA (reference sequence). V was shortened by 3 bases and J by 0 bases, with 12 bases between the two germline ends. The CDR3 consists of 15 residues. The protocol was immunoSEQ multiplex PCR, while the TCRdb copy is restricted to in-frame clones and leaves out a portion. Counted here are more than 30,000 clones, 80% to 90% occurring once; the ten biggest clones make up roughly 3%. The TCR comes from an adult with COVID-19. The sample was memory CD4+ T cells from PBMCs. J is TRBJ2-1 and V is TRBV20-1; no firm D call. CDR3 amino acids: CSASVAISSYNEQFF. The CDR3 DNA sequence: TGCAGTGCTAGTGTCGCGATAAGCTCCTACAATGAGCAGTTCTTC.